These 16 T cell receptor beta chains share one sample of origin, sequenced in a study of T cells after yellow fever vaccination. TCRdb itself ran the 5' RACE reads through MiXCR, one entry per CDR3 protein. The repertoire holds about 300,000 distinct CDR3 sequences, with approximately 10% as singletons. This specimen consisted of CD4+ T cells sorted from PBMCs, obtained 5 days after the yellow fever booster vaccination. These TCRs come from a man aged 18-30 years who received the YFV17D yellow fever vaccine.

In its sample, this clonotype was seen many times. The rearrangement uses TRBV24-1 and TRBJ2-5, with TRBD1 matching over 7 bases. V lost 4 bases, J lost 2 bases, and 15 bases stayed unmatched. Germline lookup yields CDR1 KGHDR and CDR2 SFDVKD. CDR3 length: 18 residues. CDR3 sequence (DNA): TGTGCCACCAGTGACCATCCAGCGACAGGGCGTGATCAAGAGACCCAGTACTTC. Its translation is CATSDHPATGRDQETQYF.

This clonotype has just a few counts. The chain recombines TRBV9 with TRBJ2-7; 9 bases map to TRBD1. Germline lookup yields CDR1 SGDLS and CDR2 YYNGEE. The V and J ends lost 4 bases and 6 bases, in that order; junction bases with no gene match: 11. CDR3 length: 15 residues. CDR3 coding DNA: TGTGCCAGCAGCAAAGACGGGACAGGGCGTCGCGAGCAGTACTTC. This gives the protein CASSKDGTGRREQYF.

DNA of the CDR3: TGTGCCAGCAGCCCTAGGGCCAGGGGTGCAGATACGCAGTATTTT. Its translation is CASSPRARGADTQYF. This rearrangement joins TRBV7-9 to TRBJ2-3, with D perhaps TRBD1 (6 bases). Trimming pared 5 bases from V and 4 bases from J, leaving 16 bases between. The CDR3 consists of 15 residues. In germline, CDR1 is SEHNR, CDR2 FQNEAQ (reference sequence).

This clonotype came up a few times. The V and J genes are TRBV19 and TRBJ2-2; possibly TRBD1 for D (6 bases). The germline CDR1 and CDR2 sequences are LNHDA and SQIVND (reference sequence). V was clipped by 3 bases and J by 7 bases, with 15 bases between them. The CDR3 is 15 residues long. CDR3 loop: CASSIRSQGVGELFF. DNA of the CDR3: TGTGCCAGTAGTATTCGATCACAGGGAGTCGGGGAGCTGTTTTTT.

The CDR3: CASSDRGLDFYEQYF. The CDR3 bases are TGTGCCAGCAGCGACCGCGGGTTGGATTTCTACGAGCAGTACTTC. This chain uses TRBV9 with TRBJ2-7; D possibly corresponds to TRBD2 (5 bases). The CDR3 has 15 residues. CDR1 and CDR2 from the germline V gene are SGDLS and YYNGEE. V shed 3 bases and J shed 3 bases, with 16 bases lying between them.

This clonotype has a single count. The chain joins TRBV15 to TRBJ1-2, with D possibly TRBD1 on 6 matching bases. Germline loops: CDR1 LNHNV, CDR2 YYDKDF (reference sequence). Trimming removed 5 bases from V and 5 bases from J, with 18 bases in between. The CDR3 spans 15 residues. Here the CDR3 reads CATSHRKQGSYGYTF. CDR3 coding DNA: TGTGCCACCAGCCATCGGAAACAGGGTTCGTATGGCTACACCTTC.

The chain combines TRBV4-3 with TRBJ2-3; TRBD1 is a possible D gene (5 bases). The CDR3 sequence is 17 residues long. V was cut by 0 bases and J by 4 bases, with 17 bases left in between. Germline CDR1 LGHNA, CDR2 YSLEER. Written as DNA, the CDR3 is TGCGCCAGCAGCCAAGATCTCCCAGGGTCAAAAGCAGATACGCAGTATTTT. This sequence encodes CASSQDLPGSKADTQYF.

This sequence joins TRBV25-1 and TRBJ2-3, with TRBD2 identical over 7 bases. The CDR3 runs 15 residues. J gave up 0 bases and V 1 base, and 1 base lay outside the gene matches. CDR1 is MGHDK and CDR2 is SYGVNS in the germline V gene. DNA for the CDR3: TGTGCCAGCAGTGAATGGGGGGGAAGCACAGATACGCAGTATTTT. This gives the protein CASSEWGGSTDTQYF.

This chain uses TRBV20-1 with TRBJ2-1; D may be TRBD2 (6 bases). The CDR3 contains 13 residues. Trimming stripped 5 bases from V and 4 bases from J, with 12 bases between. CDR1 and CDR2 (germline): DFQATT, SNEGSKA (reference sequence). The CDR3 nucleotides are TGCAGTGCTGGGAGGACGGAATACAATGAGCAGTTCTTC. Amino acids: CSAGRTEYNEQFF.

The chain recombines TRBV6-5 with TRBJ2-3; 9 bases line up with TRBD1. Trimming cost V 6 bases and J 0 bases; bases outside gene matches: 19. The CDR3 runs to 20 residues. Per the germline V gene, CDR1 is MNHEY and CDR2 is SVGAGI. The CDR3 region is CASRSAWGQGFGTSTDTQYF. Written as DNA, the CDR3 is TGTGCCAGCAGATCGGCGTGGGGACAGGGTTTTGGAACTAGCACAGATACGCAGTATTTT.

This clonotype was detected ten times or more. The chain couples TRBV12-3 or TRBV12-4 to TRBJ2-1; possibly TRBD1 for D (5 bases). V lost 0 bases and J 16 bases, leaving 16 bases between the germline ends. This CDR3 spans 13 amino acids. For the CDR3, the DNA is TGTGCCAGCAGTTTAGCGGGTGGCCCTAGGGGATTCTTC. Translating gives CASSLAGGPRGFF.

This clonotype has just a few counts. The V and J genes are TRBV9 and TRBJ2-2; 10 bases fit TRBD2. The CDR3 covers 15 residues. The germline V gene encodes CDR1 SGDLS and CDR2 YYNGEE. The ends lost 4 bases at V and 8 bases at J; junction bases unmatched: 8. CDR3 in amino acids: CASSPQRGGLGELFF. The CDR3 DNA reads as TGTGCCAGCAGCCCTCAGCGGGGGGGCTTGGGGGAGCTGTTTTTT.

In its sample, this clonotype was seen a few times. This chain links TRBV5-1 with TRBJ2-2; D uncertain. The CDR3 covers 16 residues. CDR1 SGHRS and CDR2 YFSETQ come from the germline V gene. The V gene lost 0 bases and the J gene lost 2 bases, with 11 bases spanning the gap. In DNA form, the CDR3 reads TGCGCCAGCAGCTTGGGTCTGCCCACAAACACCGGGGAGCTGTTTTTT. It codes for CASSLGLPTNTGELFF.

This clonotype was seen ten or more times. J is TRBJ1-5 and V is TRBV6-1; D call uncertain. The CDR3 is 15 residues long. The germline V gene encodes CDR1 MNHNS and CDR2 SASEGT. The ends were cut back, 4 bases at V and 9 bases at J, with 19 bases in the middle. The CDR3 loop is CASSGGRSLGRPQHF. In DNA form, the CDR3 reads TGTGCCAGCAGTGGCGGCCGCTCGCTTGGGCGGCCCCAGCATTTT.

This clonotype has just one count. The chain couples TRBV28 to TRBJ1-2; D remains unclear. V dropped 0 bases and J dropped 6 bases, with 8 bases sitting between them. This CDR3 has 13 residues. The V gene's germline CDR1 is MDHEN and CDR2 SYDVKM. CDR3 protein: CASSLWSGDGYTF. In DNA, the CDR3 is TGTGCCAGCAGTTTATGGTCCGGGGATGGCTACACCTTC.

This CDR3 reads CASSAPIYYEQFF. The CDR3, as DNA: TGCGCCAGCAGCGCACCGATTTACTATGAGCAGTTCTTC. The rearrangement links TRBV5-1 to TRBJ2-1; D unclear. Germline assignment: CDR1 SGHRS and CDR2 YFSETQ. Trimming took off 4 bases at V and 8 bases at J, with 13 bases between the two ends. This CDR3 has 13 amino acids.